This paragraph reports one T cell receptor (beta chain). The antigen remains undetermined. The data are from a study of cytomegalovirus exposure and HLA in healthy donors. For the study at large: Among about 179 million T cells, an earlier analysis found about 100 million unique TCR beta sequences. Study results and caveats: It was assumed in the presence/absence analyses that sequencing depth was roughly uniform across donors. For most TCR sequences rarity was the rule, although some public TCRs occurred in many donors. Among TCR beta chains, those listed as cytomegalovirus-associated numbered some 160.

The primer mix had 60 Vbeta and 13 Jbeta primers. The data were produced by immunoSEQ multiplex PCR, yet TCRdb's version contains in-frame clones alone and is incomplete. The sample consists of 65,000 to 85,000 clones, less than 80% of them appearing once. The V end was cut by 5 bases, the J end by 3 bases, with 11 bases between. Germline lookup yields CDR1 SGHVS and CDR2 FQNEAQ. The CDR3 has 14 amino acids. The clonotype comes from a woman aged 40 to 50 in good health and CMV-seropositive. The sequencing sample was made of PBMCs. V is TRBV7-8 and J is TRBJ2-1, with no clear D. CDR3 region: CASSSTNRYNEQFF. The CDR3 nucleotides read TGTGCCAGCAGCAGCACGAACCGCTACAATGAGCAGTTCTTC.